This T cell receptor (beta chain) was recorded in a study of memory CD4+ T cells and cytomegalovirus serostatus. Study overall: This sample comes from healthy Belgian adults, several CMV seropositive, roughly 22 seronegative. General study results and limits: Of 150 to 200 reported CMV TCRbeta sequences, under 80 were found in memory CD4+ repertoires.

With 0 bases clipped from V and 4 bases from J, the junction kept 12 bases outside the gene matches. This CDR3 is built from 20 residues. Germline CDR1 ENHRY, CDR2 SYGVKD. The sort gate was single viable CD3+CD4+CD8-CD45RO+ cells for memory CD4+ T cells. Concerning this clone: Its antigen is undetermined.

This table comes from immunoSEQ multiplex PCR, and its TCRdb copy is limited to in-frame clones, with some not included. This sample has 25,000 to 30,000 clones, with roughly 75% found just once. Sequenced input: memory CD4+ T cells from blood. V gene TRBV10-3 combines with J gene TRBJ2-7; 16 nucleotides match TRBD2. The sequence derives from an adult in good health and CMV-seronegative. In DNA, the CDR3 is TGTGCCATCAGTGAGTCGAGAGGGACTAGCGGGAGGGCCTTAAGGTACGAGCAGTACTTC. Its protein product is CAISESRGTSGRALRYEQYF.